The 11 T cell receptor beta chains reported below all come from one sample, sequenced in a study of multiple sclerosis patients with progressive multifocal leukoencephalopathy (dated by TCRdb to the late 2010s). Library preparation employed the immunoSEQ multiplex PCR assay. The immuneACCESS repertoire file appears here via TCRdb, limited to in-frame rearrangements. These files lack a portion of the clones; in checked studies, under half of the deficit traces to unresolved V genes, and the cause of the others is not known. For this sample the table gives approximately 27,000 clones, of which 88% were detected only once. Of the sample, 0.9% to 1.2% falls within the top ten clones. The time point label here, explained by the study, means: before natalizumab initiation. Specimen: PBMCs. The receptors shown here come from a human donor with multiple sclerosis.

The V gene is TRBV6-1, the J gene TRBJ1-5, with D tentatively TRBD1 (6 bases). CDR3 length: 11 residues. V lost 11 bases and J 11 bases, leaving 16 bases between the germline ends. CDR1 and CDR2 (germline): MNHNS, SASEGT. CDR3: CAVQGPWAQHF. For the CDR3, the DNA is TGTGCCGTCCAGGGGCCCTGGGCCCAGCATTTT.

This chain joins TRBV9 and TRBJ2-5; D call uncertain. The CDR3 has 14 amino acids. Trimming removed 0 bases from V and 5 bases from J, with 11 bases in between. Germline loops: CDR1 SGDLS, CDR2 YYNGEE. The CDR3 DNA follows: TGTGCCAGCAGCGTAGGGGTAAACGGGGAGACCCAGTACTTC. This sequence encodes CASSVGVNGETQYF. Complete variable domain (other parts from reference TRBV9 and TRBJ2-5): DSGVTQTPKHLITATGQRVTLRCSPRSGDLSVYWYQQSLDQGLQFLIQYYNGEERAKGNILERFSAQQFPDLHSELNLSSLELGDSALYFCASSVGVNGETQYFGPGTRLLVL.

The gene calls are TRBV6-5 and TRBJ2-7, with D uncertain. The ends were cut back, 0 bases at V and 2 bases at J, with 5 bases in the middle. CDR1 MNHEY and CDR2 SVGAGI come from the germline V gene. This CDR3 is 13 amino acids long. The DNA for the CDR3 is TGTGCCAGCAGTTACTCGGTTGCCTACGAGCAGTACTTC. Translated: CASSYSVAYEQYF.

A remark on this clone: Other DNA sequences in the sample encode the same CDR3. The genes are TRBV9 and TRBJ2-1; 15 bases are shared with TRBD2. J lost 3 bases, V lost 4 bases, and 8 bases had no gene match. The germline gives CDR1 SGDLS, CDR2 YYNGEE. This CDR3 contains 18 residues. The CDR3 spells CASSPRTSGGAYYNEQFF. As DNA, the CDR3 is TGTGCCAGCAGCCCCCGGACTAGCGGGGGGGCTTACTACAATGAGCAGTTCTTC. The whole variable domain, filled in from reference TRBV9 and TRBJ2-1, reads DSGVTQTPKHLITATGQRVTLRCSPRSGDLSVYWYQQSLDQGLQFLIQYYNGEERAKGNILERFSAQQFPDLHSELNLSSLELGDSALYFCASSPRTSGGAYYNEQFFGPGTRLTVL.

This chain links TRBV10-3 with TRBJ1-2, with TRBD1 identical over 10 bases. CDR3 length: 14 amino acids. The V gene's germline CDR1 is ENHRY and CDR2 SYGVKD. J was trimmed by 8 bases and V by 7 bases; bases with no gene match: 10. In DNA form, the CDR3 reads TGTGCCATCACGTCGGGACAGGGGCTAGACGGCTACACCTTC. Translated, it gives CAITSGQGLDGYTF.

As DNA, the CDR3 is TGTGCCAGTAGTCGCGGGACAGATGATCAGCCCCAGCATTTT. Protein: CASSRGTDDQPQHF. The chain joins TRBV19 to TRBJ1-5, with TRBD1 matching 7 bases. The germline gives CDR1 LNHDA, CDR2 SQIVND (reference sequence). CDR3 size: 14 residues. The junction had 6 bases not matched to a gene; V was cut back by 5 bases and J by 5 bases. Full variable domain (remainder filled in from reference TRBV19 and TRBJ1-5): DGGITQSPKYLFRKEGQNVTLSCEQNLNHDAMYWYRQDPGQGLRLIYYSQIVNDFQKGDIAEGYSVSREKKESFPLTVTSAQKNPTAFYLCASSRGTDDQPQHFGDGTRLSIL.

The V gene is TRBV9, the J gene TRBJ2-5; D assignment may be TRBD1 or TRBD2 (7 bases each). V gave up 0 bases and J gave up 4 bases, with 16 bases separating them. Looked up from germline, CDR1 is SGDLS and CDR2 is YYNGEE. This CDR3 contains 16 residues. CDR3 protein: CASSVAGRGRGETQYF. The CDR3 DNA is TGTGCCAGCAGCGTAGCAGGGAGGGGGCGCGGAGAGACCCAGTACTTC.

The chain joins TRBV7-9 to TRBJ2-7; the D call may be TRBD1 or TRBD2 (6 bases each). CDR3 length: 14 residues. Germline V gives CDR1 SEHNR, CDR2 FQNEAQ (reference sequence). The ends were cut back, 4 bases at V and 3 bases at J, with 13 bases in the middle. The CDR3 sequence: CASSSTKGGYEQYF. The CDR3 region has the DNA TGTGCCAGCAGCTCAACAAAGGGGGGCTACGAGCAGTACTTC.

This rearrangement joins TRBV6-4 to TRBJ2-1; D possibly corresponds to TRBD2 (5 bases). There are 14 residues in the CDR3. Germline V gene sequence: CDR1 MRHNA, CDR2 SNTAGT. Deletions cut 3 bases from V and 8 bases from J, with 14 bases between. The CDR3 reads CASSEGLGGDEQFF. DNA of the CDR3: TGTGCCAGCAGTGAAGGTCTAGGAGGCGATGAGCAGTTCTTC.

This clone has only one observation. V gene TRBV2 combines with J gene TRBJ1-2; D gene unclear. Germline CDR1 reads SNHLY; CDR2 reads FYNNEI. The length of the CDR3 is 12 residues. V was clipped by 4 bases and J by 8 bases, with 11 bases between them. The DNA of the CDR3 is TGTGCCAGCAGTGGATGGGTAAAGGGCTACACCTTC. It encodes CASSGWVKGYTF.

The chain uses TRBV9 and TRBJ2-1; the match to TRBD2 covers 7 bases. Looked up from germline, CDR1 is SGDLS and CDR2 is YYNGEE. This CDR3 has 13 amino acids. With V trimmed by 0 bases and J by 8 bases, 2 bases remained unmatched. The CDR3 spells CASSVVSGDEQFF. In DNA form, the CDR3 reads TGTGCCAGCAGCGTAGTGAGCGGGGATGAGCAGTTCTTC.